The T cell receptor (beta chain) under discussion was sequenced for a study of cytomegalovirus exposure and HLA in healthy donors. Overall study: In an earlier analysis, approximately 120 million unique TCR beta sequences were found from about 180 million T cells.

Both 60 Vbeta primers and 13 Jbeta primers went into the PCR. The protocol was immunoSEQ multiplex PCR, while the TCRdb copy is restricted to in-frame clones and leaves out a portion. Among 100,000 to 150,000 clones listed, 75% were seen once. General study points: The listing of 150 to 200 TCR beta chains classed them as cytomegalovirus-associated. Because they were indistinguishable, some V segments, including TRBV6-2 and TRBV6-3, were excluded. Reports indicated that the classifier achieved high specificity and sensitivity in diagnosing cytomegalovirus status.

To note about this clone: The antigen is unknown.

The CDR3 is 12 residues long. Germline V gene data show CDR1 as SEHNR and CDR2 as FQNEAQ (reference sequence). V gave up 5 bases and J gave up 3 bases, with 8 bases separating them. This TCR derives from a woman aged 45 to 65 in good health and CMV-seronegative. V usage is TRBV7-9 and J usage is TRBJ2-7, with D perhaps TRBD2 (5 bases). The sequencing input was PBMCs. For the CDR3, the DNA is TGTGCCAGCAGCCCCACTAGCTACGAGCAGTACTTC. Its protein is CASSPTSYEQYF.